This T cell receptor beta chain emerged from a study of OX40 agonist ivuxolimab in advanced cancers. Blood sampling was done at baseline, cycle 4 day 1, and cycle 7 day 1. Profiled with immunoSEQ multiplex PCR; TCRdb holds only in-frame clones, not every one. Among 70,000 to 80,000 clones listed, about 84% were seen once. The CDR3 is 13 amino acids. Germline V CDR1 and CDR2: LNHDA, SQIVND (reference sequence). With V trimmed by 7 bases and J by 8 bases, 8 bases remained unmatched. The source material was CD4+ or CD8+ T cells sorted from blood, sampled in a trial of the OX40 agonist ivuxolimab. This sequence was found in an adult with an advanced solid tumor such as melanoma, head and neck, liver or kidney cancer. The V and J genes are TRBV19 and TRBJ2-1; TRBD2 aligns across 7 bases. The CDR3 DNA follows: TGTGCCAGTAACAAAGCGGGATCCTATGAGCAGTTCTTC. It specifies CASNKAGSYEQFF.